This T cell receptor (beta chain) derives from a study of response to subunit inactivated influenza vaccine. Study-wide findings and caveats: With each seasonal influenza vaccination, the authors suggested, few new T cells are recruited.

For this clonotype: Antigen unknown.

TCRdb re-called the RT-PCR reads through MiXCR, storing one row per CDR3 protein. There are around 180,000 distinct CDR3 sequences in the sample; 7.5% to 10% occur only once, and under 13% lies in the top ten. The sequencing used non-naive T cells sorted from PBMCs, collected on the day of vaccination. The TCR originated in a man aged 50-59 years who received an inactivated influenza vaccine.

Here the CDR3 reads CASSLAGGGSGEQYF. The CDR3 nucleotides read TGTGCCAGCAGCTTAGCGGGGGGGGGATCGGGCGAGCAGTACTTC. V and J are TRBV7-2 and TRBJ2-7; TRBD2 agrees at 7 bases. From germline, CDR1 is SGHTA and CDR2 FQGNSA. Losses at the gene ends were 0 bases for V and 6 bases for J; bases not matched to a gene: 8. This CDR3 has 15 amino acids.